This TCR beta chain was sequenced in a study of glioma-infiltrating T cells after dendritic cell vaccination. Per the germline V gene, CDR1 is SGHRS and CDR2 is YFSETQ. The germline V and J ends were trimmed by 4 bases and 5 bases, with 16 bases remaining between them. The CDR3 is 15 residues long. Assay: immunoSEQ multiplex PCR; the TCRdb copy retains only in-frame clones and omits some. The sample has tens of thousands of clones; approximately 81% are singletons. This sequence joins TRBV5-1 and TRBJ1-5, with D perhaps matching TRBD1 (6 bases). The material was blood, obtained before dendritic cell vaccination. The source of this sequence is a human donor with glioblastoma. The chain's CDR3 is CASSLSGVPDQPQHF. CDR3 bases: TGCGCCAGCAGCCTCTCAGGGGTTCCCGATCAGCCCCAGCATTTT.